Detailed here is one TCR beta chain. Its target is unknown. These data belong to a study of somatic mutations in cytotoxic T cells in rheumatoid arthritis. V gave up 4 bases and J gave up 4 bases, with 19 bases separating them. This CDR3 comprises 16 residues. Germline lookup yields CDR1 MNHEY and CDR2 SVGAGI. Only in-frame clones appear in the TCRdb table, and some are missing; sequencing was by immunoSEQ multiplex PCR. The sample shows under 20,000 clones, around 80% of them seen only once. Notes on the study in general: Of the expanded CD8+ clones, the antigen targets were not known.

The sequenced sample consisted of CD8+ T cells sorted from blood. The TCR comes from an adult with rheumatoid arthritis. The chain combines TRBV6-5 with TRBJ2-5; D may correspond to TRBD1 or TRBD2 (6 bases each). CDR3: CASSFPTLGGRETQYF. The CDR3 DNA is TGTGCCAGCAGTTTCCCAACCCTTGGGGGGCGAGAGACCCAGTACTTC.